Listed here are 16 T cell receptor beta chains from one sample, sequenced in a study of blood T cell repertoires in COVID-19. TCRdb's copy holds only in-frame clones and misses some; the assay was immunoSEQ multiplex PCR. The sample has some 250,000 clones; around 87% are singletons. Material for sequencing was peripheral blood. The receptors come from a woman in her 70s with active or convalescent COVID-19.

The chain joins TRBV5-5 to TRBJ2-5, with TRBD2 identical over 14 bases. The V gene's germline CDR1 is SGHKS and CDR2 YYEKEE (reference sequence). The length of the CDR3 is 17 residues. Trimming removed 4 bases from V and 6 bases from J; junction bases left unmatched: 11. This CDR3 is CASSDRLAGGPGKTQYF. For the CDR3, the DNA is TGTGCCAGCAGCGACCGACTAGCGGGGGGGCCGGGTAAGACCCAGTACTTC.

The CDR3 loop is CASSLNRGNSPLHF. CDR3 nucleotides: TGTGCCAGCAGTCTTAACAGGGGCAATTCACCCCTCCACTTT. J is TRBJ1-6 and V is TRBV6-2 or TRBV6-3; TRBD1 matches 7 bases. Germline CDR1 MNHEY, CDR2 SVGEGT. With 5 bases clipped from V and 7 bases from J, the junction kept 5 bases outside the gene matches. This CDR3 contains 14 residues.

The CDR3 nucleotides read TGTGCCAGCAGCCCCGGACAGGGGAAGGGCACTGAAGCTTTCTTT. As protein: CASSPGQGKGTEAFF. V and J are TRBV5-5 and TRBJ1-1; 9 bases are a match to TRBD1. The V segment lost 4 bases and the J segment 4 bases; nucleotides outside the gene matches: 8. CDR3 size: 15 residues. Per the germline V gene, CDR1 is SGHKS and CDR2 is YYEKEE (reference sequence).

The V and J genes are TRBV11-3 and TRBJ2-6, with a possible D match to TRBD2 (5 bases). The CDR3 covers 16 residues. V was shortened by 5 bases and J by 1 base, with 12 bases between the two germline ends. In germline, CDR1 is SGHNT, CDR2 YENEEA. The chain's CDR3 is CASSDGRTSGANVLTF. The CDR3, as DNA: TGTGCCAGCAGCGACGGCCGGACTTCTGGGGCCAACGTCCTGACTTTC.

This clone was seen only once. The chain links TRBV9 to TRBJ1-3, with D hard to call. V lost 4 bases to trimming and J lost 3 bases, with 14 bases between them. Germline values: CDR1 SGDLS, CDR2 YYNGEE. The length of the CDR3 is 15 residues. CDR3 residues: CASSPPQAGGNTIYF. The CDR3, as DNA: TGTGCCAGCAGCCCACCTCAGGCGGGTGGAAACACCATATATTTT.

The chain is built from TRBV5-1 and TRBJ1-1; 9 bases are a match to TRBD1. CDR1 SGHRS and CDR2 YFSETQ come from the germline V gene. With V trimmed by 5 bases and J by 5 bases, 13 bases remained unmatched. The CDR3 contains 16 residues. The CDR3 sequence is CASRLFGQGQGTEAFF. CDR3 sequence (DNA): TGCGCCAGCAGGCTTTTCGGACAGGGGCAGGGGACTGAAGCTTTCTTT.

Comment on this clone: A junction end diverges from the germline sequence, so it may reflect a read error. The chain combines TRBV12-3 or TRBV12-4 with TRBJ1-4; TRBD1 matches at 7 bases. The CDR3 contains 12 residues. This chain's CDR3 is CASSFSPGTVIF. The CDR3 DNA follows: TGTGCCAGCAGTTTTTCCCCCGGGACAGTTATTTTT.

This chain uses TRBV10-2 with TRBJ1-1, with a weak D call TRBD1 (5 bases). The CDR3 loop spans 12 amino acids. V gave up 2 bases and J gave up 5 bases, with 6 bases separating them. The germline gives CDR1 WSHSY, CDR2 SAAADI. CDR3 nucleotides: TGCGCCAGCAGTGAGGGGGGGACTGAAGCTTTCTTT. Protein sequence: CASSEGGTEAFF.

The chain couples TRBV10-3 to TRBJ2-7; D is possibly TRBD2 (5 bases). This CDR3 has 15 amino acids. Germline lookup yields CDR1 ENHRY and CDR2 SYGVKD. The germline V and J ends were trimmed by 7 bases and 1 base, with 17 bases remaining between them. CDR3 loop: CAITPGGLRSYEQYF. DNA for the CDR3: TGTGCCATCACCCCAGGCGGGTTGCGGTCCTACGAGCAGTACTTC.

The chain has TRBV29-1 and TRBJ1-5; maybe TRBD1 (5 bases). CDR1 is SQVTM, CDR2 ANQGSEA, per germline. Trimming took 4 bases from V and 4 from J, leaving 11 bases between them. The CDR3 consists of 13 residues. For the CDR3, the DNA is TGCAGCGTTGGTCAGGGAGGAAATCAGCCCCAGCATTTT. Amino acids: CSVGQGGNQPQHF.

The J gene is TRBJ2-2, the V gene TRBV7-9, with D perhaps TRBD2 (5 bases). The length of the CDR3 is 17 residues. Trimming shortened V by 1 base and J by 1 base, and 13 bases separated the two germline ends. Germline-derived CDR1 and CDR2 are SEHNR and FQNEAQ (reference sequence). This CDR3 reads CASSLVGTGVNTGELFF. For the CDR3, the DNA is TGTGCCAGCAGCTTAGTAGGCACCGGGGTGAACACCGGGGAGCTGTTTTTT.

CDR3 DNA: TGTGCCATCAGTGAGTCGGCGGAAAAAACTGAAGCTTTCTTT. Its protein product is CAISESAEKTEAFF. This chain links TRBV10-3 with TRBJ1-1; D is undetermined. Germline CDR1 reads ENHRY; CDR2 reads SYGVKD. Trimming took off 0 bases at V and 5 bases at J, with 10 bases between the two ends. The CDR3 has 14 residues.

CDR3 residues: CSASWGGTDTQYF. CDR3 nucleotides: TGCAGTGCTAGTTGGGGGGGCACAGATACGCAGTATTTT. This sequence joins TRBV20-1 and TRBJ2-3, with TRBD2 as a possible D gene (6 bases). The CDR3 covers 13 residues. The V gene's germline CDR1 is DFQATT and CDR2 SNEGSKA (reference sequence). V was clipped by 3 bases and J by 1 base, with 8 bases between them.

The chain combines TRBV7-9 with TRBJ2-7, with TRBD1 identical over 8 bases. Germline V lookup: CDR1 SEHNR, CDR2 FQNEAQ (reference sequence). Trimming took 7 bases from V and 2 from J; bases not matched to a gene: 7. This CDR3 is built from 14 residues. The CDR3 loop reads CASTAGQGAYEQYF. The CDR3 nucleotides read TGTGCCAGCACCGCAGGACAGGGAGCCTACGAGCAGTACTTC. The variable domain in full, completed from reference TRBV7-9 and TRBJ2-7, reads DTGVSQNPRHKITKRGQNVTFRCDPISEHNRLYWYRQTLGQGPEFLTYFQNEAQLEKSRLLSDRFSAERPKGSFSTLEIQRTEQGDSAMYLCASTAGQGAYEQYFGPGTRLTVT.

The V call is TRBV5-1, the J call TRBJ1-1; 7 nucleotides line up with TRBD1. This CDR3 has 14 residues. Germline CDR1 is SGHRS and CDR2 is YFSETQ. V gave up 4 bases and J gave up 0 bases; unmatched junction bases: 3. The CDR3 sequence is CASSMGQMNTEAFF. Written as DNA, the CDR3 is TGCGCCAGCAGCATGGGACAGATGAACACTGAAGCTTTCTTT.

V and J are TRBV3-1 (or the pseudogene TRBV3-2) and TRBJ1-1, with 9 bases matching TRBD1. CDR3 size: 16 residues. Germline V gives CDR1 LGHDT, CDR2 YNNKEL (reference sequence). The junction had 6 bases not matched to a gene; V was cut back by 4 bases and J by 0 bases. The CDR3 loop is CASSLGQGIMNTEAFF. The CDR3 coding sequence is TGTGCCAGCAGCCTCGGACAGGGGATCATGAACACTGAAGCTTTCTTT.